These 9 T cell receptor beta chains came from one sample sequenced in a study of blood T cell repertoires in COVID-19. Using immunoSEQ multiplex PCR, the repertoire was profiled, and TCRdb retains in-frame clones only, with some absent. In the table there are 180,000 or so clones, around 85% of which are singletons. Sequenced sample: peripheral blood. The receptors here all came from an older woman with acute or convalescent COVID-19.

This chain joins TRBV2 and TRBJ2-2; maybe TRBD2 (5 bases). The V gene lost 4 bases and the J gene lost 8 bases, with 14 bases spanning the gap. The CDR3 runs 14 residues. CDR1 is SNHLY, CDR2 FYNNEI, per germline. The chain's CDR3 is CASSAGAPGGELFF. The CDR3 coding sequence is TGTGCCAGCAGTGCGGGCGCCCCGGGGGGGGAGCTGTTTTTT.

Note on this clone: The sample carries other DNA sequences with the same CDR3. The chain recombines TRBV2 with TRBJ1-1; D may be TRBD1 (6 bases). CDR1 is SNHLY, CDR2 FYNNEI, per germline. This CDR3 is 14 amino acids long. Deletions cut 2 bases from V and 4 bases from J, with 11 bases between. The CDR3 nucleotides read TGTGCCAGCAGTGAACAGGGGCCAGGCACTGAAGCTTTCTTT. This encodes CASSEQGPGTEAFF.

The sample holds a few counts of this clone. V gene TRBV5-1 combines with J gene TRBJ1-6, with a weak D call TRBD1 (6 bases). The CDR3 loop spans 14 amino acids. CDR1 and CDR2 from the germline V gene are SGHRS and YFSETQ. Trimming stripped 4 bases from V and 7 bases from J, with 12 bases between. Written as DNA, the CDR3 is TGCGCCAGCAGCAATGGGGGCGAAAATTCACCCCTCCACTTT. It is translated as CASSNGGENSPLHF.

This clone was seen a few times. The CDR3 loop reads CASRLVAGGQPQHF. CDR3 bases: TGTGCCAGCAGGTTAGTGGCCGGCGGTCAGCCCCAGCATTTT. The V and J genes are TRBV27 and TRBJ1-5; D gene ambiguous. The CDR3 sequence is 14 residues long. Germline assignment: CDR1 MNHEY and CDR2 SMNVEV (reference sequence). Trimming left V 6 bases short and J 6 bases short, with 15 bases between.

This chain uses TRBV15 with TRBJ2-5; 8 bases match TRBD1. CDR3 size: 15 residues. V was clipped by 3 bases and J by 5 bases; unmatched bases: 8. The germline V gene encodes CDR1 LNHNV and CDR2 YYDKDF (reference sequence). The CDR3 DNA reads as TGTGCCACCAGCAGGGGAACAGGGGGTGGGGAGACCCAGTACTTC. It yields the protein CATSRGTGGGETQYF. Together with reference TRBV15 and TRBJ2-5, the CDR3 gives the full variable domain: DAMVIQNPRYQVTQFGKPVTLSCSQTLNHNVMYWYQQKSSQAPKLLFHYYDKDFNNEADTPDNFQSRRPNTSFCFLDIRSPGLGDTAMYLCATSRGTGGGETQYFGPGTRLLVL.

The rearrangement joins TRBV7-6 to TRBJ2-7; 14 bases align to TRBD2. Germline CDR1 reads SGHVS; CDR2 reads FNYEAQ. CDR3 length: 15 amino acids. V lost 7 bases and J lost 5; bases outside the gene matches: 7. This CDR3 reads CASTLSGLAGDEQYF. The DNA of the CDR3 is TGTGCCAGCACCCTATCGGGACTAGCGGGAGACGAGCAGTACTTC.

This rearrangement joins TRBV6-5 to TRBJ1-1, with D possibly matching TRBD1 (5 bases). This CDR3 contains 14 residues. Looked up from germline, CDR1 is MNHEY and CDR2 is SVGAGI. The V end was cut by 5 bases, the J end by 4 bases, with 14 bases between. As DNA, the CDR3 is TGTGCCAGCAGTAAGGGACTCTTACCCACTGAAGCTTTCTTT. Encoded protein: CASSKGLLPTEAFF.

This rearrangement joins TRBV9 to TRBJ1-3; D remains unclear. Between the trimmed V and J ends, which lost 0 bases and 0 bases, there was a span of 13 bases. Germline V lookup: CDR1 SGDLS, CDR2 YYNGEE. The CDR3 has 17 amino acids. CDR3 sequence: CASSVGQAVSSGNTIYF. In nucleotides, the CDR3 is TGTGCCAGCAGCGTAGGGCAGGCCGTAAGCTCTGGAAACACCATATATTTT.

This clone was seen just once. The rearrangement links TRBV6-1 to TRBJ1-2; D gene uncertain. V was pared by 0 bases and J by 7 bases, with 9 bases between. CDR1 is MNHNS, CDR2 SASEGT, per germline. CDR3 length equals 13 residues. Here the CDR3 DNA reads TGTGCCAGCAGTGAAGCAGTAACGGGTGGCTACACCTTC. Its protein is CASSEAVTGGYTF.